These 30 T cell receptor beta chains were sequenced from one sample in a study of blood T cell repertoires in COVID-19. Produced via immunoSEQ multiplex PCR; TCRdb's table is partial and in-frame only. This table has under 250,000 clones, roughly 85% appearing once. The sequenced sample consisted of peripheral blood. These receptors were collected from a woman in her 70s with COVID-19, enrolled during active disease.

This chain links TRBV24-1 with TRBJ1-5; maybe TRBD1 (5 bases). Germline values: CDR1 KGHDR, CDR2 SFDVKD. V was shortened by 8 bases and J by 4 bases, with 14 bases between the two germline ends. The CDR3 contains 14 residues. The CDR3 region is CATTHFPGNQPQHF. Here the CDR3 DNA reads TGTGCCACCACGCACTTTCCAGGGAATCAGCCCCAGCATTTT.

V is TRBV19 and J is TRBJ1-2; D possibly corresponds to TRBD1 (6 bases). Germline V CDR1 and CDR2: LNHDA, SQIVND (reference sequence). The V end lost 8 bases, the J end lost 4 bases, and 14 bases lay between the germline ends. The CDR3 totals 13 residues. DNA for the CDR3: TGTGCCAGTGCCCCGACAGGTCTCTATGGCTACACCTTC. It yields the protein CASAPTGLYGYTF.

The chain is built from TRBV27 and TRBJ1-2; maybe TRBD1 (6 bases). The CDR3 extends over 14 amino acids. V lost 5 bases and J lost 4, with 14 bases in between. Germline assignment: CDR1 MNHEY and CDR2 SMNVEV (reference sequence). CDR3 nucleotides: TGTGCCAGCAGTCTGGGGGCTTTGAGCTATGGCTACACCTTC. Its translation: CASSLGALSYGYTF.

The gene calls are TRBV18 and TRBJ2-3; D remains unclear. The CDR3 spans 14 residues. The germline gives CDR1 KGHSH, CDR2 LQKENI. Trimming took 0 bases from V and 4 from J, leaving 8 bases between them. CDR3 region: CASSPPNFSDTQYF. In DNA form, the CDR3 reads TGTGCCAGCTCACCACCTAATTTTTCAGATACGCAGTATTTT.

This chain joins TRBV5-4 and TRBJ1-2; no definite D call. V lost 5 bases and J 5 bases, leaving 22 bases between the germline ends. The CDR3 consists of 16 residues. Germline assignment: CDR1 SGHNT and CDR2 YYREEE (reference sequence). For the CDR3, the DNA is TGTGCCAGCAGAATTTCCCCCCCCGAGGATCGATATGGCTACACCTTC. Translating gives CASRISPPEDRYGYTF.

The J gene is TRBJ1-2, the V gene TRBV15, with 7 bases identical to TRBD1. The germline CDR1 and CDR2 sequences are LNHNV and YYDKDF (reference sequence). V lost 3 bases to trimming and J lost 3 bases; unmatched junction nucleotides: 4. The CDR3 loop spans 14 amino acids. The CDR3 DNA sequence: TGTGCCACCAGCAGGGGCACAGGGGACTATGGCTACACCTTC. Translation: CATSRGTGDYGYTF.

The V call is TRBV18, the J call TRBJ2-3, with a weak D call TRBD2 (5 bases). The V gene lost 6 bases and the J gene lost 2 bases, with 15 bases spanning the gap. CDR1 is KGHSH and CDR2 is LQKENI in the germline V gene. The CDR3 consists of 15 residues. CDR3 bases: TGTGCCAGCTCGCCCCAGAGGGATATCACAGATACGCAGTATTTT. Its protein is CASSPQRDITDTQYF.

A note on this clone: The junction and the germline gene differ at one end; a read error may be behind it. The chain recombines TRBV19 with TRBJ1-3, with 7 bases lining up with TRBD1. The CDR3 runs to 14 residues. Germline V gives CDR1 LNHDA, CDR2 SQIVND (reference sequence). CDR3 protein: CASSIGGGPGQQDF. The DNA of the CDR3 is TGTGCCAGTAGTATAGGAGGGGGCCCGGGACAGCAGGATTTT.

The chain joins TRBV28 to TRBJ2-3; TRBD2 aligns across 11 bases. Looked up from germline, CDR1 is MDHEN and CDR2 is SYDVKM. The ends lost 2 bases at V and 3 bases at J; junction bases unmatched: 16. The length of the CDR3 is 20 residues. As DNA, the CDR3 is TGTGCCAGCAGTTTAAAATTGGGACTAGCGGCCATTAAGGAGACAGATACGCAGTATTTT. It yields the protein CASSLKLGLAAIKETDTQYF.

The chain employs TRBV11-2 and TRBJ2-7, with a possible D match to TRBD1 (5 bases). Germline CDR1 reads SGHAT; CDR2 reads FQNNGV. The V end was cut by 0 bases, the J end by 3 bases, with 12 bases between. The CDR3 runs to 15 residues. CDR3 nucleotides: TGTGCCAGCAGCTTAGATGAATGGCAGGGCTACGAGCAGTACTTC. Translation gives CASSLDEWQGYEQYF.

Here the CDR3 reads CASSLQIGTGGQETQYF. CDR3 sequence (DNA): TGTGCCAGCAGCCTCCAGATCGGGACAGGGGGGCAAGAGACCCAGTACTTC. The chain links TRBV7-3 to TRBJ2-5, with 11 bases fitting TRBD1. V lost 5 bases and J lost 2; bases outside the gene matches: 10. From germline, CDR1 is SGHTA and CDR2 FQGTGA. The CDR3 runs to 17 residues.

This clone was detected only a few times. The CDR3 here is CASSVESSGGAGEQFF. Written as DNA, the CDR3 is TGTGCCAGCAGCGTAGAGTCTAGCGGGGGGGCCGGTGAGCAGTTCTTC. V is TRBV9 and J is TRBJ2-1; 12 bases align to TRBD2. This CDR3 has 16 amino acids. Germline trimming cut 0 bases from V and 9 bases from J; bases unmatched to any gene: 7. Germline-derived CDR1 and CDR2 are SGDLS and YYNGEE.

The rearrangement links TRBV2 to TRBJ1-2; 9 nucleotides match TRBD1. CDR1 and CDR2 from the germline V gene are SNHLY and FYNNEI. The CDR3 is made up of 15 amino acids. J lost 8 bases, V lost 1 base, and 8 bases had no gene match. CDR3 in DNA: TGTGCCAGCAGTGAAGTGGTCCGGACAGGGGAAGGCTACACCTTC. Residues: CASSEVVRTGEGYTF.

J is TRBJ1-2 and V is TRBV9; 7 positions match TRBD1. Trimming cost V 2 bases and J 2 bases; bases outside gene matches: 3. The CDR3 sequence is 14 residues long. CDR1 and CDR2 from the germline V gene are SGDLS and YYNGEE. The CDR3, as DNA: TGTGCCAGCAGCGTGACAGGGATGAACTATGGCTACACCTTC. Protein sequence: CASSVTGMNYGYTF.

CDR3 nucleotide sequence: TGCGCCAGCAGCCACAATTCGCAGGGGATCTACGAGCAGTACTTC. Protein product: CASSHNSQGIYEQYF. The genes are TRBV4-3 and TRBJ2-7, with TRBD1 as a possible D gene (6 bases). This CDR3 has 15 residues. CDR1 and CDR2 (germline): LGHNA, YSLEER. Trimming removed 3 bases at V and 3 bases at J, with 15 bases between.

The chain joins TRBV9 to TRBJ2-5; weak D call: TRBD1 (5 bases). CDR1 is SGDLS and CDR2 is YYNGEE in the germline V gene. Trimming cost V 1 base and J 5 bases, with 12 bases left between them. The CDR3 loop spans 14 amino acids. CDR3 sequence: CASSVQGLPETQYF. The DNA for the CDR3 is TGTGCCAGCAGCGTACAGGGCCTCCCGGAGACCCAGTACTTC.

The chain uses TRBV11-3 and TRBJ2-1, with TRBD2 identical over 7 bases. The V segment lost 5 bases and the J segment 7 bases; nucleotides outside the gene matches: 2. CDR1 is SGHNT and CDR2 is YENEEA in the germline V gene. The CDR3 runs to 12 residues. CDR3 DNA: TGTGCCAGCAGCGGGAGGGGTAATGAGCAGTTCTTC. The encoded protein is CASSGRGNEQFF. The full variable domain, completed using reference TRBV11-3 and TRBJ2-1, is EAGVVQSPRYKIIEKKQPVAFWCNPISGHNTLYWYLQNLGQGPELLIRYENEEAVDDSQLPKDRFSAERLKGVDSTLKIQPAELGDSAVYLCASSGRGNEQFFGPGTRLTVL.

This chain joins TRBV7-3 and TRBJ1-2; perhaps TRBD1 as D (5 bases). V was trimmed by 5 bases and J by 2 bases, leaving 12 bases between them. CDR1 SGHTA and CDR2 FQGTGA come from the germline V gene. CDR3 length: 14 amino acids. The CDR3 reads CASSPNGGNYGYTF. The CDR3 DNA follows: TGTGCCAGCAGCCCAAACGGGGGGAACTATGGCTACACCTTC. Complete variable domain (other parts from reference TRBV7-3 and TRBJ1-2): GAGVSQTPSNKVTEKGKYVELRCDPISGHTALYWYRQSLGQGPEFLIYFQGTGAADDSGLPNDRFFAVRPEGSVSTLKIQRTERGDSAVYLCASSPNGGNYGYTFGSGTRLTVV.

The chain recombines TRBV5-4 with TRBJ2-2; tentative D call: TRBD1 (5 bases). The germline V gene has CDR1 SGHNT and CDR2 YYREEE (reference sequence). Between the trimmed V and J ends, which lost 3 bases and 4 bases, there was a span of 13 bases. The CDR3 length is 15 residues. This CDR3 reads CASSSTQGGTGELFF. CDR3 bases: TGTGCCAGCAGCTCAACCCAGGGTGGCACCGGGGAGCTGTTTTTT.

This CDR3 is CASRRDNSGNTIYF. The CDR3 DNA reads as TGTGCCAGCAGACGGGACAACTCTGGAAACACCATATATTTT. The J gene is TRBJ1-3, the V gene TRBV6-5; D may be TRBD1 (6 bases). The CDR3 runs to 14 residues. Germline CDR1 and CDR2: MNHEY and SVGAGI. V lost 6 bases and J lost 0, with 9 bases in between.

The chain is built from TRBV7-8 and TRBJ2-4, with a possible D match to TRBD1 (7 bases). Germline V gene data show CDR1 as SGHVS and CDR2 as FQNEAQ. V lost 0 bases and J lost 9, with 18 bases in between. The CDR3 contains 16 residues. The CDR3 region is CASSLAKSTGRTIQYF. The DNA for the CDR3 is TGTGCCAGCAGCTTAGCCAAGTCGACAGGGAGGACCATTCAGTACTTC.

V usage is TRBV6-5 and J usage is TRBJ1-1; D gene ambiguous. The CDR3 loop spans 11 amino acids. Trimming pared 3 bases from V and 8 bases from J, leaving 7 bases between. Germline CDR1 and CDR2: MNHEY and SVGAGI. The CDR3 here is CASSYAGEAFF. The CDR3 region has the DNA TGTGCCAGCAGTTATGCGGGGGAAGCTTTCTTT.

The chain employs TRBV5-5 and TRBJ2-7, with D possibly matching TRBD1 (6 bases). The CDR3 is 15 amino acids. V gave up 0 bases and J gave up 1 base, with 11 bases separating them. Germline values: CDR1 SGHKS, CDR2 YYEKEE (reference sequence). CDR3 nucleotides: TGTGCCAGCAGCTTGGTGTCAGGGGTTTCCTACGAGCAGTACTTC. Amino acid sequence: CASSLVSGVSYEQYF.

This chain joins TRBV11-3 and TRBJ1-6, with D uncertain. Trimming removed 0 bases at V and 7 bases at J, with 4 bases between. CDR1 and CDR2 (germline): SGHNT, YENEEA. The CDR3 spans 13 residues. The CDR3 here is CASSLDQNSPLHF. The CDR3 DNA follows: TGTGCCAGCAGCTTAGATCAGAATTCACCCCTCCACTTT.

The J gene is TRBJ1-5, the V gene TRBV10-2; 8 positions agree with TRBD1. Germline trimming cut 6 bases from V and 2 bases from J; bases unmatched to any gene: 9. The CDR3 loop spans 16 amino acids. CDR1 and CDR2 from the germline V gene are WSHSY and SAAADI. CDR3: CASSRSTGAGNQPQHF. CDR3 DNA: TGCGCCAGCAGCCGGTCGACAGGGGCCGGCAATCAGCCCCAGCATTTT.

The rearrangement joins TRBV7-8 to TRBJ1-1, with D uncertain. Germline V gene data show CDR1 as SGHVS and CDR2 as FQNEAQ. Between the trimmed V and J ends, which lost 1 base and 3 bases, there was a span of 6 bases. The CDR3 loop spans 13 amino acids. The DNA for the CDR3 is TGTGCCAGCAGCTTAGTGAGGGACACTGAAGCTTTCTTT. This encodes CASSLVRDTEAFF.

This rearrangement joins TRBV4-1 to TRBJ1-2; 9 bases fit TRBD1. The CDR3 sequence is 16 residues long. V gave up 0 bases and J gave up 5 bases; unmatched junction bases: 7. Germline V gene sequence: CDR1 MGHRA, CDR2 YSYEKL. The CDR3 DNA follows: TGCGCCAGCAGCCAAGATGGGCTGGACAGGGGATATGGCTACACCTTC. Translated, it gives CASSQDGLDRGYGYTF.

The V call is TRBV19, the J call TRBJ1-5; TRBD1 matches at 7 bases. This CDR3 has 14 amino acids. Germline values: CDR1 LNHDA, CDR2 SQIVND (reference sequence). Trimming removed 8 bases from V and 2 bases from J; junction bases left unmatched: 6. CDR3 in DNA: TGTGCCAGTTGTGTCGACAGGGGCAATCAGCCCCAGCATTTT. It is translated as CASCVDRGNQPQHF.

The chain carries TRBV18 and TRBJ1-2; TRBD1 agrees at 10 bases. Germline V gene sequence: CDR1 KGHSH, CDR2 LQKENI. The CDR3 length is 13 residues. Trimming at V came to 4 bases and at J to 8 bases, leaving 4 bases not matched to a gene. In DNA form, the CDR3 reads TGTGCCAGCTCACGTGGACAGGGGGAAGGCTACACCTTC. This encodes CASSRGQGEGYTF. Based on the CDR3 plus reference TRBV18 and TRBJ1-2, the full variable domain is NAGVMQNPRHLVRRRGQEARLRCSPMKGHSHVYWYRQLPEEGLKFMVYLQKENIIDESGMPKERFSAEFPKEGPSILRIQQVVRGDSAAYFCASSRGQGEGYTFGSGTRLTVV.

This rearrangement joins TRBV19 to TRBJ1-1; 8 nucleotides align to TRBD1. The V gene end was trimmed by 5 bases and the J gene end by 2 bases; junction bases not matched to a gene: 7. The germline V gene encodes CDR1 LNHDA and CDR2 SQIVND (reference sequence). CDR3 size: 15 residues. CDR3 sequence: CASSLGTGSNTEAFF. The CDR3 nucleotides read TGTGCCAGTAGTTTAGGGACAGGATCTAACACTGAAGCTTTCTTT.